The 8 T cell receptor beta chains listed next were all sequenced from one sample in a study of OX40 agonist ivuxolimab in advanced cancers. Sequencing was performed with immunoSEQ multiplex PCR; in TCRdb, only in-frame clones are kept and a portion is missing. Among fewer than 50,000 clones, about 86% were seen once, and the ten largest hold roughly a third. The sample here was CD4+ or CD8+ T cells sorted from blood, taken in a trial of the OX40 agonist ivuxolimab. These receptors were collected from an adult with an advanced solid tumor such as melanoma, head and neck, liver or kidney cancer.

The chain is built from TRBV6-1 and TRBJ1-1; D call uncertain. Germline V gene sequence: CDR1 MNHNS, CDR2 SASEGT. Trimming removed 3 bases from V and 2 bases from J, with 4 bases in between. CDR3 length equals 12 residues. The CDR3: CASSDPNTEAFF. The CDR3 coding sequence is TGTGCCAGCAGTGACCCCAACACTGAAGCTTTCTTT.

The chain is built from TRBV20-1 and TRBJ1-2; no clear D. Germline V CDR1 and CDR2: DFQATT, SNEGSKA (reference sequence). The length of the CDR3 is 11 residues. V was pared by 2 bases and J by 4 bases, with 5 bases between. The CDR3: CSARQVYGYTF. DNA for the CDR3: TGCAGTGCTAGACAGGTCTATGGCTACACCTTC.

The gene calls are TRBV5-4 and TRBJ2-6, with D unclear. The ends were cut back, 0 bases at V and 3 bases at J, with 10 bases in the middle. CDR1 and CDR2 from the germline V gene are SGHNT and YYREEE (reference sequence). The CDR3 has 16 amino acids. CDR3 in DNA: TGTGCCAGCAGCTTGGGGGCAGGTCGTGGGGCCAACGTCCTGACTTTC. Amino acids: CASSLGAGRGANVLTF.

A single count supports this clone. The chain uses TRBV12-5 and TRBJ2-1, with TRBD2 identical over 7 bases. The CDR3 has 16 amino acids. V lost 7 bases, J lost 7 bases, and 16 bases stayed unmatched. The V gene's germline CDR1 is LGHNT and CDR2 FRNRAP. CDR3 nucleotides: TGTGCTAGTGCCCTTAGGGCGGGAGAAGGCCGGAATGAGCAGTTCTTC. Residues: CASALRAGEGRNEQFF.

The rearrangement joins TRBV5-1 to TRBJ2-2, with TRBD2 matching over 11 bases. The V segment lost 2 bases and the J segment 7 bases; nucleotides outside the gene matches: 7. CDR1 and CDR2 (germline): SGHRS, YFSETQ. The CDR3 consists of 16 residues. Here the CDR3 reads CASSFGGTSGFGELFF. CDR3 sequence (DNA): TGCGCCAGCAGCTTCGGCGGGACTAGCGGTTTCGGGGAGCTGTTTTTT.

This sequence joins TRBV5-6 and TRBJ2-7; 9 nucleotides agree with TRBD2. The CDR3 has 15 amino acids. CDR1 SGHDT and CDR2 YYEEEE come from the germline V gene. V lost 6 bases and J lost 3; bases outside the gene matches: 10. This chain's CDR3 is CASTIPSREGYEQYF. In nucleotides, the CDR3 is TGTGCCAGCACCATCCCATCGCGGGAGGGCTACGAGCAGTACTTC.

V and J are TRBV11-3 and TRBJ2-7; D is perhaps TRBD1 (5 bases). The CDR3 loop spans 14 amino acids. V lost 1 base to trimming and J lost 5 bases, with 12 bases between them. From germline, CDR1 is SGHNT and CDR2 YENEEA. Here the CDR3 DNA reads TGTGCCAGCAGCTTAGTAGCAGGGTCGGACGAGCAGTACTTC. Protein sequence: CASSLVAGSDEQYF.

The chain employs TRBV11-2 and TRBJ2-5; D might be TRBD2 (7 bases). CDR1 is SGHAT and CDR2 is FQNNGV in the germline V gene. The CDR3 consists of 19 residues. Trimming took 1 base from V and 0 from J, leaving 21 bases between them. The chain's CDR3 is CASSLVVGGLARYQETQYF. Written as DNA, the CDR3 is TGTGCCAGCAGCTTAGTAGTGGGGGGGCTAGCGCGGTACCAAGAGACCCAGTACTTC.